A selection of T cell receptor beta chains follows, all from one sample in a study of graft-versus-host responses after intestinal transplantation. Assay: immunoSEQ multiplex PCR; the TCRdb copy retains only in-frame clones and omits some. This sample has some 25,000 clones, with 90% found just once. The sequenced sample was PBMCs, obtained almost 40 days after intestinal transplant. Source of these receptors: a human patient who received an intestinal transplant, so some T cells may come from the graft donor. Each CDR3 is given with its conserved first and last residue. The D gene is left open where the match is weak. Size is stated for part of the rows, as once, few or many counts, or as a class when the clone is expanded.

D gene	clone size	V gene	J gene	CDR3 protein	CDR3 DNA
.	.	TRBV28	TRBJ1-2	CASSLIDSDYGYTF	TGTGCCAGCAGTTTGATCGACAGCGACTATGGCTACACCTTC
TRBD1	few	TRBV6-5	TRBJ2-7	CASSRTGDEQYF	TGTGCCAGCAGTCGGACAGGGGACGAGCAGTACTTC
.	.	TRBV30	TRBJ2-1	CAWSVQVGRRFLNEQFF	TGTGCCTGGAGTGTACAGGTGGGCAGGCGGTTTTTGAATGAGCAGTTCTTC
.	.	TRBV7-6	TRBJ1-3	CASSLASRTGNTIYF	TGTGCCAGCAGCTTAGCTAGTAGGACCGGAAACACCATATATTTT
.	.	TRBV4-1	TRBJ1-1	CASSQEAPRELRTEAFF	TGCGCCAGCAGCCAAGAGGCCCCCCGGGAATTAAGAACTGAAGCTTTCTTT
.	.	TRBV18	TRBJ2-7	CASSLNRAYEQYF	TGTGCCAGCTCACTTAACAGGGCCTACGAGCAGTACTTC
.	.	TRBV5-4	TRBJ1-6	CASSFFLGPLHF	TGTGCCAGCAGCTTTTTTCTAGGCCCCCTCCACTTT
.	.	TRBV6-5	TRBJ2-7	CASSYGTQAGYEQYF	TGTGCCAGCAGTTACGGAACACAAGCGGGCTACGAGCAGTACTTC
.	.	TRBV11-2	TRBJ2-2	CASSLDWASVTGELFF	TGTGCCAGCAGCTTAGATTGGGCTAGCGTCACCGGGGAGCTGTTTTTT
.	few	TRBV20-1	TRBJ2-7	CSAREVYEQYF	TGCAGTGCTAGGGAAGTATACGAGCAGTACTTC
TRBD2	.	TRBV7-3	TRBJ2-7	CASSLRSGGTYEQYF	TGTGCCAGCAGCCTCCGCTCGGGAGGGACCTACGAGCAGTACTTC
TRBD2	.	TRBV15	TRBJ2-2	CATSRGIAGLAVTGELFF	TGTGCCACCAGCAGAGGGATAGCGGGACTAGCAGTCACCGGGGAGCTGTTTTTT
.	.	TRBV19	TRBJ1-1	CASSISPLGGTEAFF	TGTGCCAGTAGTATCTCTCCATTGGGGGGTACTGAAGCTTTCTTT
TRBD2	.	TRBV7-2	TRBJ2-7	CASSDPTSGRVYEQYF	TGTGCCAGCAGCGATCCGACTAGCGGGAGGGTCTACGAGCAGTACTTC
.	.	TRBV22-1	TRBJ1-3	CPGSATGTGGFLISSGNTIYF	TGTCCTGGGAGCGCTACCGGGACAGGGGGCTTCCTTATAAGCTCTGGAAACACCATATATTTT
.	.	TRBV19	TRBJ2-4	CASSIRGAPENIQYF	TGTGCCAGTAGTATTCGGGGGGCTCCCGAAAACATTCAGTACTTC
TRBD1	.	TRBV9	TRBJ2-5	CASSVTGGVGVETQYF	TGTGCCAGCAGCGTTACAGGGGGCGTGGGTGTAGAGACCCAGTACTTC
TRBD2	.	TRBV19	TRBJ2-1	CASSNPSGNYNEQFF	TGTGCCAGTAGTAATCCTAGCGGAAACTACAATGAGCAGTTCTTC
.	once	TRBV2	TRBJ2-7	CASNSGTDGYEQYF	TGTGCCAGCAATTCCGGGACTGACGGATACGAGCAGTACTTC
TRBD2	.	TRBV28	TRBJ2-3	CASTLSGGRGDTQYF	TGTGCCAGCACCCTTTCTGGCGGGAGGGGGGATACGCAGTATTTT
.	few	TRBV4-2	TRBJ1-1	CASSSWQNTEAFF	TGTGCCAGCAGCTCTTGGCAGAACACTGAAGCTTTCTTT
TRBD2	.	TRBV9	TRBJ2-1	CASSTPGLDNEQFF	TGTGCCAGCAGCACCCCGGGACTAGATAATGAGCAGTTCTTC
.	.	TRBV5-6	TRBJ2-7	CASSWSATLYEQYF	TGTGCCAGCAGCTGGAGCGCAACCCTCTACGAGCAGTACTTC
.	.	TRBV9	TRBJ1-1	CASSGQGKNTEAFF	TGTGCCAGCAGCGGGCAGGGGAAGAACACTGAAGCTTTCTTT
.	.	TRBV6-5	TRBJ1-1	CASSYQTGSTEAFF	TGTGCCAGCAGTTACCAAACAGGGAGTACTGAAGCTTTCTTT
.	.	TRBV7-8	TRBJ2-7	CASSLTGTKYEQYF	TGTGCCAGCAGCTTAACCGGGACAAAGTACGAGCAGTACTTC
.	once	TRBV9	TRBJ2-1	CASSPHRASSYNEQFF	TGTGCCAGCAGCCCTCACAGGGCGAGCTCCTACAATGAGCAGTTCTTC
.	.	TRBV5-8	TRBJ1-6	CASSPTDRQYSPLHF	TGTGCCAGCAGCCCGACGGACCGACAGTATTCACCCCTCCACTTT
.	.	TRBV25-1	TRBJ2-7	CASSSTGSYEQYF	TGTGCCAGCAGCTCGACAGGCTCCTACGAGCAGTACTTC
.	.	TRBV7-8	TRBJ1-3	CASSLGASGNTIYF	TGTGCCAGCAGCTTAGGGGCGTCTGGAAACACCATATATTTT
TRBD2	.	TRBV6-5	TRBJ2-7	CASSVTSGSSYEQYF	TGTGCCAGCAGTGTCACTAGCGGTAGCTCCTACGAGCAGTACTTC
.	.	TRBV11-2	TRBJ2-5	CASSSPRRPLKGETQYF	TGTGCCAGCAGCTCTCCACGGCGGCCCCTAAAAGGAGAGACCCAGTACTTC
TRBD1	.	TRBV5-6	TRBJ1-1	CASSLARGRAEAFF	TGTGCCAGCAGCTTGGCCAGGGGGAGGGCTGAAGCTTTCTTT
TRBD1	.	TRBV28	TRBJ2-7	CASSLNRGLGDEQYF	TGTGCCAGCAGTCTGAACAGGGGGCTTGGGGACGAGCAGTACTTC
.	once	TRBV29-1	TRBJ1-5	CSVAPGQGGQPQHF	TGCAGCGTTGCGCCAGGCCAGGGTGGCCAGCCCCAGCATTTT